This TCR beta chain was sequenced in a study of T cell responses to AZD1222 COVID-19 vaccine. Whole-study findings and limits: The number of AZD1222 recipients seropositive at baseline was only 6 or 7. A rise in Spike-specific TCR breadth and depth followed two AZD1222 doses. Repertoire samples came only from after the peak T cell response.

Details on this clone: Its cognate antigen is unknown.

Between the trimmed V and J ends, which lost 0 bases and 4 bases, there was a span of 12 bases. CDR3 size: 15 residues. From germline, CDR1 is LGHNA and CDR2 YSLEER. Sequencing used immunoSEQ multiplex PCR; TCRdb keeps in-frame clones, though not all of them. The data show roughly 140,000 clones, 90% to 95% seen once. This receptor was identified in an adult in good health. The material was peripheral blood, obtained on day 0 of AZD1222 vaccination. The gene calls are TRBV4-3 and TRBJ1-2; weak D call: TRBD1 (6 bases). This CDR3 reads CASSQDRGKLYGYTF. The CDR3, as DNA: TGCGCCAGCAGCCAAGATAGGGGGAAGCTCTATGGCTACACCTTC.